The 12 T cell receptor beta chains presented below share a single source sample, sequenced in a study of blood T cell repertoires in COVID-19. The assay was immunoSEQ multiplex PCR, and TCRdb's table has in-frame clones only and misses some. The sample includes around 250,000 clones, 65% to 85% of them seen just once. The specimen sequenced was peripheral blood. The origin of the receptors is a woman aged 40 to 50 who had recovered from COVID-19.

The rearrangement links TRBV5-1 to TRBJ1-3; no definite D call. Germline assignment: CDR1 SGHRS and CDR2 YFSETQ. The CDR3 totals 15 residues. V was pared by 4 bases and J by 0 bases, with 11 bases between. The CDR3 loop is CASSNPLSSGNTIYF. CDR3 in DNA: TGCGCCAGCAGCAATCCCCTGAGCTCTGGAAACACCATATATTTT.

CDR3 coding DNA: TGTGCCAGCAGTTTTCACAGTAACACCGGGGAGCTGTTTTTT. Its translation is CASSFHSNTGELFF. This chain connects TRBV28 to TRBJ2-2; D remains ambiguous. V shed 3 bases and J shed 2 bases, with 7 bases lying between them. Germline V gives CDR1 MDHEN, CDR2 SYDVKM. The length of the CDR3 is 14 residues. The variable domain in full, completed from reference TRBV28 and TRBJ2-2, reads DVKVTQSSRYLVKRTGEKVFLECVQDMDHENMFWYRQDPGLGLRLIYFSYDVKMKEKGDIPEGYSVSREKKERFSLILESASTNQTSMYLCASSFHSNTGELFFGEGSRLTVL.

The chain uses TRBV28 and TRBJ1-5; D might be TRBD1 (5 bases). Trimming took 5 bases from V and 2 from J, leaving 13 bases between them. The CDR3 runs to 15 residues. Germline V gene sequence: CDR1 MDHEN, CDR2 SYDVKM. CDR3 nucleotides: TGTGCCAGCAGTCGCGCGGGGGTAGGCAATCAGCCCCAGCATTTT. Its translation is CASSRAGVGNQPQHF.

The chain couples TRBV5-6 to TRBJ1-4; D may be TRBD1 (5 bases). Germline V gives CDR1 SGHDT, CDR2 YYEEEE. V dropped 7 bases and J dropped 7 bases, with 14 bases sitting between them. This CDR3 spans 13 amino acids. The CDR3 loop reads CASSFRGTEKLFF. DNA of the CDR3: TGTGCCAGCTCCTTCCGGGGGACTGAAAAACTGTTTTTT.

V usage is TRBV5-1 and J usage is TRBJ1-4; TRBD1 might be the D (6 bases). Per germline, CDR1 SGHRS and CDR2 YFSETQ. The length of the CDR3 is 14 residues. Trimming took 4 bases from V and 5 from J, leaving 12 bases between them. CDR3 sequence: CASSLDSQNEKLFF. CDR3 DNA: TGCGCCAGCAGCCTGGACAGTCAGAATGAAAAACTGTTTTTT.

V and J are TRBV6-2 or TRBV6-3 and TRBJ2-6; D remains ambiguous. The CDR3 runs to 15 residues. Per germline, CDR1 MNHEY and CDR2 SVGEGT. The ends were cut back, 2 bases at V and 1 base at J, with 6 bases in the middle. Written as DNA, the CDR3 is TGTGCCAGCAGTTACGACACGTCTGGGGCCAACGTCCTGACTTTC. The encoded protein is CASSYDTSGANVLTF.

V is TRBV6-5 and J is TRBJ1-5; TRBD1 might be the D (5 bases). Germline CDR1 is MNHEY and CDR2 is SVGAGI. The CDR3 extends over 15 amino acids. The V end lost 7 bases, the J end lost 0 bases, and 13 bases lay between the germline ends. The CDR3 is CASKDRSYSNQPQHF. DNA for the CDR3: TGTGCCAGCAAAGACAGATCATATAGCAATCAGCCCCAGCATTTT.

The V gene is TRBV5-5, the J gene TRBJ2-2; 12 bases map to TRBD2. Germline lookup yields CDR1 SGHKS and CDR2 YYEKEE (reference sequence). The CDR3 runs to 16 residues. The junction had 3 bases not matched to a gene; V was cut back by 5 bases and J by 1 base. Here the CDR3 DNA reads TGTGCCAGCAGACCACTAGCGGGGGGGAACACCGGGGAGCTGTTTTTT. It yields the protein CASRPLAGGNTGELFF.

The rearrangement uses TRBV5-1 and TRBJ2-5, with D possibly TRBD2 on 5 matching bases. The CDR3 is 12 residues long. Germline loops: CDR1 SGHRS, CDR2 YFSETQ. Trimming removed 2 bases at V and 5 bases at J, with 7 bases between. The CDR3 DNA is TGCGCCAGCAGCTTACTAGGCGAGACCCAGTACTTC. It yields the protein CASSLLGETQYF.

The chain links TRBV5-1 to TRBJ2-3; 8 nucleotides match TRBD2. Per germline, CDR1 SGHRS and CDR2 YFSETQ. This CDR3 has 15 amino acids. Trimming at V came to 3 bases and at J to 2 bases, leaving 5 bases not matched to a gene. CDR3 nucleotide sequence: TGCGCCAGCAGCTCCAGACTAGCGCACACAGATACGCAGTATTTT. This sequence encodes CASSSRLAHTDTQYF.

CDR3 DNA sequence: TGTGCCAGCAGTTCATATCGCCGACTTGCGAACACTGAAGCTTTCTTT. As protein: CASSSYRRLANTEAFF. V usage is TRBV28 and J usage is TRBJ1-1, with D unclear. Trimming took off 4 bases at V and 1 base at J, with 16 bases between the two ends. The CDR3 totals 16 residues. The V gene's germline CDR1 is MDHEN and CDR2 SYDVKM.

This chain links TRBV18 with TRBJ2-5, with 8 bases fitting TRBD2. Unmatched junction bases numbered 15, after V lost 3 bases and J lost 6 bases. Germline V gene sequence: CDR1 KGHSH, CDR2 LQKENI. The CDR3 is made up of 17 amino acids. The CDR3 bases are TGTGCCAGCTCACCGGCCACTAGCGGATCTCTCGGGAAGACCCAGTACTTC. This encodes CASSPATSGSLGKTQYF.